The 15 T cell receptor beta chains in this list originate from one sample, sequenced in a study of blood T cell repertoires in COVID-19. Clones were sequenced by immunoSEQ multiplex PCR, and TCRdb holds only the in-frame ones, with some missing. There are approximately 210,000 clones in the sample; 82% occur only once, and 10% to 15% lies in the top ten. The sequencing input was peripheral blood. These receptor sequences come from a woman in her thirties or forties with acute or convalescent COVID-19.

This clone has a handful of counts. V and J are TRBV19 and TRBJ2-2, with TRBD2 identical over 7 bases. This CDR3 is 17 amino acids long. After removal of 9 bases from V and 7 bases from J, the junction contained 20 bases not matched to a gene. Looked up from germline, CDR1 is LNHDA and CDR2 is SQIVND (reference sequence). The CDR3 bases are TGTGCCAGCAAGTTTCGTTTGCGGGAGTCGAGGATCGGGGAGCTGTTTTTT. The encoded protein is CASKFRLRESRIGELFF. The full variable domain, in which reference TRBV19 and TRBJ2-2 provide the parts outside the CDR3, is DGGITQSPKYLFRKEGQNVTLSCEQNLNHDAMYWYRQDPGQGLRLIYYSQIVNDFQKGDIAEGYSVSREKKESFPLTVTSAQKNPTAFYLCASKFRLRESRIGELFFGEGSRLTVL.

V is TRBV10-1 and J is TRBJ2-1, with 8 nucleotides matching TRBD2. V lost 0 bases to trimming and J lost 7 bases; unmatched junction nucleotides: 5. Germline-derived CDR1 and CDR2 are WNHNN and SYGVQD (reference sequence). The CDR3 contains 15 residues. CDR3 DNA: TGCGCCAGCAGTGAGTCCTGGACTAGCACAAATGAGCAGTTCTTC. Its translation: CASSESWTSTNEQFF.

The sample holds one count of this clone. V usage is TRBV5-1 and J usage is TRBJ2-5; weak D call: TRBD2 (5 bases). Per germline, CDR1 SGHRS and CDR2 YFSETQ. The CDR3 is 14 amino acids. The germline V and J ends were trimmed by 5 bases and 1 base, with 12 bases remaining between them. CDR3 DNA: TGCGCCAGCAGTGAGGGTGGCAGCCAAGAGACCCAGTACTTC. Its protein product is CASSEGGSQETQYF.

By its share, this clone is medium-sized. The gene calls are TRBV4-3 and TRBJ1-4; possible D gene TRBD1, 5 bases. Trimming stripped 0 bases from V and 2 bases from J, with 13 bases between. This CDR3 is 17 amino acids long. CDR1 LGHNA and CDR2 YSLEER come from the germline V gene. The CDR3 DNA is TGCGCCAGCAGCCAAGATACCCCAGGGCTGACTAATGAAAAACTGTTTTTT. This gives the protein CASSQDTPGLTNEKLFF.

The genes are TRBV11-2 and TRBJ1-1, with a weak D call TRBD1 (6 bases). Germline V gene lookup returns CDR1 SGHAT and CDR2 FQNNGV. The CDR3 is 15 amino acids. The ends were cut back, 7 bases at V and 0 bases at J, with 15 bases in the middle. CDR3 sequence reads: CASTIRDIVNTEAFF. The CDR3, as DNA: TGTGCCAGCACTATACGGGACATCGTGAACACTGAAGCTTTCTTT.

The rearrangement uses TRBV5-1 and TRBJ2-1; TRBD2 might be the D (6 bases). V was pared by 7 bases and J by 3 bases, with 29 bases between. Germline V CDR1 and CDR2: SGHRS, YFSETQ. This CDR3 is built from 19 residues. CDR3 loop: CASQAPRQGSGLDYNEQFF. The CDR3 DNA follows: TGCGCCAGCCAGGCTCCACGGCAGGGTAGCGGACTGGACTACAATGAGCAGTTCTTC.

This chain links TRBV30 with TRBJ1-1, with TRBD1 identical over 7 bases. Germline V gene sequence: CDR1 GTSNPN, CDR2 SVGIG (reference sequence). The CDR3 covers 13 residues. V trimming: 2 bases; J trimming: 6 bases; junction bases outside the gene matches: 6. CDR3 nucleotide sequence: TGTGCCTGGAGTATAGGGGGCTTGGCTGAAGCTTTCTTT. Translation gives CAWSIGGLAEAFF.

The chain couples TRBV27 to TRBJ1-5; D remains unclear. V was shortened by 0 bases and J by 8 bases, with 8 bases between the two germline ends. The CDR3 contains 13 residues. Looked up from germline, CDR1 is MNHEY and CDR2 is SMNVEV (reference sequence). The chain's CDR3 is CASSLSSGKPQHF. DNA of the CDR3: TGTGCCAGCAGTTTATCCTCGGGGAAGCCCCAGCATTTT.

J is TRBJ1-2 and V is TRBV18; D gene unclear. V was shortened by 4 bases and J by 2 bases, with 17 bases between the two germline ends. The CDR3 runs to 16 residues. Germline CDR1 and CDR2: KGHSH and LQKENI. The CDR3 is CASSQDKPSTNYGYTF. Here the CDR3 DNA reads TGTGCCAGCTCACAAGACAAACCTAGCACCAACTATGGCTACACCTTC.

This clone was counted between two and nine times. The V gene is TRBV2, the J gene TRBJ1-4; 7 bases agree with TRBD1. With V trimmed by 5 bases and J by 5 bases, 8 bases remained unmatched. Per germline, CDR1 SNHLY and CDR2 FYNNEI. This CDR3 spans 15 amino acids. Written as DNA, the CDR3 is TGTGCCAGCAGTCCTGACAGGGAAAAGAATGAAAAACTGTTTTTT. Translating gives CASSPDREKNEKLFF.

This clone was picked up one time. The chain recombines TRBV4-3 with TRBJ2-5; D may be TRBD1 (6 bases). Trimming removed 1 base at V and 2 bases at J, with 20 bases between. CDR1 is LGHNA and CDR2 is YSLEER in the germline V gene. CDR3 length: 18 amino acids. The CDR3: CASSQVLAGTTGQETQYF. CDR3 bases: TGCGCCAGCAGCCAAGTCTTGGCCGGGACAACCGGACAAGAGACCCAGTACTTC.

This clone was seen a few times. The gene calls are TRBV5-1 and TRBJ2-2; 11 bases map to TRBD2. Germline values: CDR1 SGHRS, CDR2 YFSETQ. J gave up 3 bases and V 3 bases, and 7 bases lay outside the gene matches. The CDR3 sequence is 17 residues long. CDR3 DNA sequence: TGCGCCAGCAGCTGGGGCGGGACTAGCGGTTACACCGGGGAGCTGTTTTTT. As protein: CASSWGGTSGYTGELFF.

CDR3 loop: CASSIGPAASGSLYF. The CDR3 DNA sequence: TGTGCCAGTAGTATTGGTCCGGCGGCTAGCGGGAGCTTGTACTTC. The rearrangement uses TRBV19 and TRBJ2-7; 10 bases line up with TRBD2. V was clipped by 3 bases and J by 12 bases; unmatched bases: 14. The CDR3 covers 15 residues. Germline V gives CDR1 LNHDA, CDR2 SQIVND (reference sequence).

This sequence joins TRBV5-6 and TRBJ1-2; D call uncertain. Germline V gene data show CDR1 as SGHDT and CDR2 as YYEEEE. Trimming stripped 4 bases from V and 8 bases from J, with 18 bases between. There are 14 residues in the CDR3. The CDR3 loop is CASSGDGAWSGYTF. CDR3 coding DNA: TGTGCCAGCAGCGGAGACGGAGCCTGGAGCGGCTACACCTTC.

This clone came up once. The V gene is TRBV27, the J gene TRBJ1-1; a possible D gene is TRBD1 (6 bases). V lost 2 bases, J lost 4 bases, and 11 bases lay in between. The CDR3 loop spans 14 amino acids. CDR1 is MNHEY, CDR2 SMNVEV, per germline (reference sequence). The CDR3 nucleotides are TGTGCCAGCAGTTTAAACAGGGCCAGCACTGAAGCTTTCTTT. It encodes CASSLNRASTEAFF.